This is a list of T cell receptor beta chains from one sample in a study of metastatic and nonmetastatic thyroid tumors. TCRdb called clones again from the PCR reads with MiXCR. In the table there are about 15,000 clones, 27% of which are singletons. The sequencing sample was made of adjacent normal tissue. The receptors shown here come from a female donor with papillary thyroid cancer or a benign thyroid nodule (not recorded which). Some clones in this sample may be carry-over from other donors' samples. Both conserved end residues are part of each CDR3. The order of the fields is D gene, J gene, clone size, V gene, CDR3 DNA, CDR3 protein. The D gene is left open where the match is weak. Not all rows give a size; the values are once, few, many and, for expanded clones, a class.

d_call: TRBD1; j_call: TRBJ1-1; clone_size: -; v_call: TRBV19; cdr3_nt: TGTGCCAGTAGAAAACAGGGGAACTTGGGCCCTGAAGCTTTCTTT; cdr3_aa: CASRKQGNLGPEAFF
d_call: -; j_call: TRBJ1-2; clone_size: large; v_call: TRBV6-1; cdr3_nt: TGTGCCAGCAGCATACAGGGATTTTCGAACTATGGCTACACCTTC; cdr3_aa: CASSIQGFSNYGYTF
d_call: -; j_call: TRBJ2-7; clone_size: few; v_call: TRBV25-1; cdr3_nt: TGTGCCAGCAGTGCCGGGTCCTACGAGCAGTACTTC; cdr3_aa: CASSAGSYEQYF
d_call: TRBD1; j_call: TRBJ1-1; clone_size: few; v_call: TRBV19; cdr3_nt: TGTGCCAGTAGTCCGAGGGGGCGAGAGGGCGGCACTGAAGCTTTCTTT; cdr3_aa: CASSPRGREGGTEAFF
d_call: -; j_call: TRBJ2-5; clone_size: few; v_call: TRBV6-2/TRBV6-3; cdr3_nt: TGTGCCAGCGGACCCACTAGAAAAGAGACCCAGTACTTC; cdr3_aa: CASGPTRKETQYF
d_call: -; j_call: TRBJ2-1; clone_size: few; v_call: TRBV12-5; cdr3_nt: TGTGCTAGTGGTTACCCTCAGGACAATGAGCAGTTCTTC; cdr3_aa: CASGYPQDNEQFF
d_call: -; j_call: TRBJ2-3; clone_size: -; v_call: TRBV10-2; cdr3_nt: TGCGCCAGCAGTGAGTACACCGAGAGGGCCAGGCATACGCAGTATTTT; cdr3_aa: CASSEYTERARHTQYF
d_call: -; j_call: TRBJ1-2; clone_size: -; v_call: TRBV9; cdr3_nt: TGTGCCAGCAGCGTAGGGGGGACTAACCAAGGAGGTAACTATGGCTACACCTTC; cdr3_aa: CASSVGGTNQGGNYGYTF
d_call: TRBD1; j_call: TRBJ2-7; clone_size: -; v_call: TRBV11-1; cdr3_nt: TGTGCCAGTAGCTTCGGGACAGGGTTACACGACCATCACTTC; cdr3_aa: CASSFGTGLHDHHF
d_call: TRBD1; j_call: TRBJ2-7; clone_size: once; v_call: TRBV11-1; cdr3_nt: TGTGCCAGAAGCTTCGGGACAGGGTTACACGATCATTACTTC; cdr3_aa: CARSFGTGLHDHYF
d_call: TRBD1; j_call: TRBJ2-2; clone_size: many; v_call: TRBV6-1; cdr3_nt: TGTGCCAGCAGGGAACAGGGGGCGAACACCGGGGAGCTGTTTTTT; cdr3_aa: CASREQGANTGELFF
d_call: -; j_call: TRBJ2-1; clone_size: few; v_call: TRBV6-2/TRBV6-3; cdr3_nt: TGTGCCAGCAGTTACTCGTTTCAGGGAGGGCAGTTCTTC; cdr3_aa: CASSYSFQGGQFF
d_call: TRBD1; j_call: TRBJ2-1; clone_size: -; v_call: TRBV29-1; cdr3_nt: TGCAGCGTTGGGGGACAGACCAATGAGCAGTTCTTC; cdr3_aa: CSVGGQTNEQFF
d_call: TRBD2; j_call: TRBJ2-3; clone_size: -; v_call: TRBV5-1; cdr3_nt: TGCGCCAGCAGCACACGACTAGCTACTCCCCCGGTGGATACGCAGTATTTT; cdr3_aa: CASSTRLATPPVDTQYF
d_call: -; j_call: TRBJ2-7; clone_size: -; v_call: TRBV11-1; cdr3_nt: TGTGCCAGCAGCCCCAAATACTCCTACGAGCAGTACTTC; cdr3_aa: CASSPKYSYEQYF
d_call: -; j_call: TRBJ2-2; clone_size: -; v_call: TRBV27; cdr3_nt: TGTGCCAGCAGTCGGGGTGTGCGACTCACGACCGGGGAGCTGCTTTTT; cdr3_aa: CASSRGVRLTTGELLF